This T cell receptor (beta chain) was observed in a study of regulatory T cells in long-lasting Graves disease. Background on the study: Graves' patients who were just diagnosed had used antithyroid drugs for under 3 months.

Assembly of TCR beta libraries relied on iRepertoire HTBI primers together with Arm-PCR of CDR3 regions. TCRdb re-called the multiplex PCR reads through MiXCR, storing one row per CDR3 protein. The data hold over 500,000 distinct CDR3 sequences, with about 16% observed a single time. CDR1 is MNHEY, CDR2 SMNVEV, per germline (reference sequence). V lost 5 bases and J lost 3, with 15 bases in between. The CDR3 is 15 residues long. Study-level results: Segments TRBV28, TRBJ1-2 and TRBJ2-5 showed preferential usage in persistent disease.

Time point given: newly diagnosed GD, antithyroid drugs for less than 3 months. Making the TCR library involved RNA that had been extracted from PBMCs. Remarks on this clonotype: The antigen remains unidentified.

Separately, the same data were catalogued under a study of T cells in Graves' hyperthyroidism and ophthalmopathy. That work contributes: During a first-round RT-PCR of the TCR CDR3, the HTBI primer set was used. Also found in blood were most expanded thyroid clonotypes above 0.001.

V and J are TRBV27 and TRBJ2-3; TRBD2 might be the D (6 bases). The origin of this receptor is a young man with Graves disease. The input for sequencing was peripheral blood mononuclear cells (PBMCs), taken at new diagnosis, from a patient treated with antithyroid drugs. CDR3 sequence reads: CASSKYEEGTDTQYF. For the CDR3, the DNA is TGTGCCAGCAGTAAATATGAGGAGGGGACAGATACGCAGTATTTT.